This T cell receptor (beta chain) was sequenced during a study of metastatic and nonmetastatic thyroid tumors. This clone came up a few times. The CDR3 has 15 residues. Germline trimming cut 4 bases from V and 0 bases from J; bases unmatched to any gene: 4. Per the germline V gene, CDR1 is MNHNS and CDR2 is SASEGT. TCRdb re-called the PCR reads with MiXCR. The sample includes about 10,000 clones, around 33% of them seen just once. Each patient went into thyroid surgery without having received any treatment. This rearrangement joins TRBV6-1 to TRBJ2-7; TRBD2 matches 9 bases. Sequencing was performed on tumor tissue. This TCR was recovered from a female donor with papillary thyroid cancer or a benign thyroid nodule (not recorded which). Some clones in this sample may be carry-over from other donors' samples. The CDR3 region has the DNA TGTGCCAGCAGTGCTAGCGGGGATAGCTCCTACGAGCAGTACTTC. Its translation is CASSASGDSSYEQYF.